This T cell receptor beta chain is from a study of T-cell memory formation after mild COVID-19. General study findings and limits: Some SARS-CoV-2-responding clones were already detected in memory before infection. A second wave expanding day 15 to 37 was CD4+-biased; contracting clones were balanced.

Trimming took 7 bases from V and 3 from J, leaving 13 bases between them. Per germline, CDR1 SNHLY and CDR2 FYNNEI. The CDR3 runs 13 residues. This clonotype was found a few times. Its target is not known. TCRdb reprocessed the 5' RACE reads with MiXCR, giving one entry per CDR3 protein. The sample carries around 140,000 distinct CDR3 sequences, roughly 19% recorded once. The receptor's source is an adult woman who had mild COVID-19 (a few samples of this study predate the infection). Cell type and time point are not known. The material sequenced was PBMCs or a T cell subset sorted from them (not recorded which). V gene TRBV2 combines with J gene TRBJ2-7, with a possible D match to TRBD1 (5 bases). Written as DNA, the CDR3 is TGTGCCAGCAAGGCAAGGGGTTACTACGAGCAGTACTTC. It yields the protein CASKARGYYEQYF.